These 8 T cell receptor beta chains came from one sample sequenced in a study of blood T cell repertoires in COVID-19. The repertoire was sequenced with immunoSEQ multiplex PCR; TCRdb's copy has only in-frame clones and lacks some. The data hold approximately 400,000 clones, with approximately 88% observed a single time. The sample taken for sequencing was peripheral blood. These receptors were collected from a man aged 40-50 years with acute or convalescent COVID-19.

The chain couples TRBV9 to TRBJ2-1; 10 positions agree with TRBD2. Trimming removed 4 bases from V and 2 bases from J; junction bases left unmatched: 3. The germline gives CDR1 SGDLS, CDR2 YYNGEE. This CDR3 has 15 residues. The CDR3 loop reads CASSLSGGAYNEQFF. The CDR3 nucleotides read TGTGCCAGCAGCCTCAGCGGGGGGGCCTACAATGAGCAGTTCTTC.

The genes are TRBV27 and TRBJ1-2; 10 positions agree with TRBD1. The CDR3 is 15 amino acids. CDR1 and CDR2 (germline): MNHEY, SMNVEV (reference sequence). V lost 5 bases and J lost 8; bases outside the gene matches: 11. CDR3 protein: CASSISGQGTIGYTF. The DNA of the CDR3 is TGTGCCAGCAGTATCTCGGGACAGGGGACTATCGGCTACACCTTC.

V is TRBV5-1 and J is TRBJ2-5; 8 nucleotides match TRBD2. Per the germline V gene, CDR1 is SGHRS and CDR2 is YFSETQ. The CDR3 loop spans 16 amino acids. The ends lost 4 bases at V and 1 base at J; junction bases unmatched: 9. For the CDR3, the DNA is TGCGCCAGCAGCCCGGGTCCCCTAGCGGGCCAAGAGACCCAGTACTTC. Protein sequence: CASSPGPLAGQETQYF.

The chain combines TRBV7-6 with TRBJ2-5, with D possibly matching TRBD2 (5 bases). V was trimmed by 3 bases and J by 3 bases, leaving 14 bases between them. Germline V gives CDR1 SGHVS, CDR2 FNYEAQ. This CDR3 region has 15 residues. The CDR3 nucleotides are TGTGCCAGCAGCTTCCCGGGAAGCGAAGAAGAGACCCAGTACTTC. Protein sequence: CASSFPGSEEETQYF.

The CDR3 DNA is TGTGCCAGCAAATCCCAATCACGACAGGGTTTGGAGGAGCAGTACTTC. Encoded protein: CASKSQSRQGLEEQYF. V and J are TRBV2 and TRBJ2-7, with TRBD1 matching 7 bases. The germline gives CDR1 SNHLY, CDR2 FYNNEI. The CDR3 contains 16 residues. The trim removed 7 bases at V and 7 bases at J, leaving 19 bases unmatched.

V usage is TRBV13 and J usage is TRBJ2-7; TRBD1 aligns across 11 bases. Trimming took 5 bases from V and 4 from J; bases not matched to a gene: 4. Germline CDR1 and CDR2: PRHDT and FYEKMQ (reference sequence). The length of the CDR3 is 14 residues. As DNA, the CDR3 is TGTGCCAGCAGCCCTTGGGACAGGGGGTACGAGCAGTACTTC. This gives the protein CASSPWDRGYEQYF.

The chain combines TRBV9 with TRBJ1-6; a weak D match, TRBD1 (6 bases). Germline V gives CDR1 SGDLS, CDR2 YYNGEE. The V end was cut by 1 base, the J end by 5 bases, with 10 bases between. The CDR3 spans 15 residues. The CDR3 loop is CASSVKGQNNSPLHF. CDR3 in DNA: TGTGCCAGCAGCGTAAAGGGACAAAATAATTCACCCCTCCACTTT.

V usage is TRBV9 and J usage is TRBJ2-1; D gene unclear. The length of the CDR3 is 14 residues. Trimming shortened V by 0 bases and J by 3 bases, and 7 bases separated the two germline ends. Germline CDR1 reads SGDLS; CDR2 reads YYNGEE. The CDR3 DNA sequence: TGTGCCAGCAGCGTAGATCACAGCTACAATGAGCAGTTCTTC. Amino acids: CASSVDHSYNEQFF.